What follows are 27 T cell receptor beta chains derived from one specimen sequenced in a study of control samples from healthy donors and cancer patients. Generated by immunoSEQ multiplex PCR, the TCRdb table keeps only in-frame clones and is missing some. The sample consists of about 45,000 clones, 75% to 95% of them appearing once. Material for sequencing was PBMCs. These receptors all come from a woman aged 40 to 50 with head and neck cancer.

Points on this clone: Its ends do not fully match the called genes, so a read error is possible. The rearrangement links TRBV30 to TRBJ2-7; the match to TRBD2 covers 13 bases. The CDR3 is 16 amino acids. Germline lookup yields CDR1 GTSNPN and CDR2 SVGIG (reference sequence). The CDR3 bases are TGTGCCCGGAGTGTACTAGCGGGAGGGCCGTCCTACGAGCAGTACTTC. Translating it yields CARSVLAGGPSYEQYF.

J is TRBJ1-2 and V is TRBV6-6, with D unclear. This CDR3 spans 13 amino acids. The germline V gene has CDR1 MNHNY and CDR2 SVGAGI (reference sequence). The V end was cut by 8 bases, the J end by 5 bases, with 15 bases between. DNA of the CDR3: TGTGCCAGCCATTTTGACCGACGGTATGGCTACACCTTC. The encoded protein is CASHFDRRYGYTF.

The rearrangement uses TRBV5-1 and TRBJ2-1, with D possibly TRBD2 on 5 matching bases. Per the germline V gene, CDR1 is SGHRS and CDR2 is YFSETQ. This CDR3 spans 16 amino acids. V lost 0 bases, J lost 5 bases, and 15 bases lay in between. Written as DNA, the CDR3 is TGCGCCAGCAGCTTGGATCAGCGGTCCATCAACAATGAGCAGTTCTTC. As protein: CASSLDQRSINNEQFF.

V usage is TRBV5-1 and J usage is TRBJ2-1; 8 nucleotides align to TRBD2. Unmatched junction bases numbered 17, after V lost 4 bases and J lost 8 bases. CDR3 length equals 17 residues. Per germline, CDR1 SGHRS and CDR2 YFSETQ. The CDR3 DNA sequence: TGCGCCAGCAGCACGACTAGCGCGGGCTCTGTTTTCCATGAGCAGTTCTTC. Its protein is CASSTTSAGSVFHEQFF.

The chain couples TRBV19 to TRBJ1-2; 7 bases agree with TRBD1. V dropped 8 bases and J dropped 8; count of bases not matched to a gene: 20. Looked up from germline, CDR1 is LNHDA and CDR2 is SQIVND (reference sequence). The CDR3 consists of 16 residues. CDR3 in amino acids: CASYYKVGQTILGYTF. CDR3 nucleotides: TGTGCCAGTTACTATAAAGTGGGACAGACGATTTTGGGCTACACCTTC.

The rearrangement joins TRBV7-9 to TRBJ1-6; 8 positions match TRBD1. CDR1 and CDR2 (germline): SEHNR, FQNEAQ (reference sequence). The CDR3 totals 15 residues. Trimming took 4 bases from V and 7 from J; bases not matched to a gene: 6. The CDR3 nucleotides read TGTGCCAGCAGCTCCCGGGACAGGAACAATTCACCCCTCCACTTT. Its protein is CASSSRDRNNSPLHF.

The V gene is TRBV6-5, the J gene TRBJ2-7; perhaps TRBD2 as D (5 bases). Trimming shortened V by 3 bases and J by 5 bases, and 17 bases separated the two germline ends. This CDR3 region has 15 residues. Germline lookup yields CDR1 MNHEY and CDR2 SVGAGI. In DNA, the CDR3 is TGTGCCAGCAGTTATGGAGGCAGACTCAGCAACGAGCAGTACTTC. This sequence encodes CASSYGGRLSNEQYF.

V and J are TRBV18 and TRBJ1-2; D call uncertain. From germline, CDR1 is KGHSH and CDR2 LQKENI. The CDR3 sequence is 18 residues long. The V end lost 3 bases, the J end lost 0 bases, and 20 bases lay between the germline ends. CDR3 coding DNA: TGTGCCAGCTCACCCCAAAGTTCAGGAGGTTCAGCTAACTATGGCTACACCTTC. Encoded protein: CASSPQSSGGSANYGYTF. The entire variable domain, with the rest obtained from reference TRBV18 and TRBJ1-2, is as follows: NAGVMQNPRHLVRRRGQEARLRCSPMKGHSHVYWYRQLPEEGLKFMVYLQKENIIDESGMPKERFSAEFPKEGPSILRIQQVVRGDSAAYFCASSPQSSGGSANYGYTFGSGTRLTVV.

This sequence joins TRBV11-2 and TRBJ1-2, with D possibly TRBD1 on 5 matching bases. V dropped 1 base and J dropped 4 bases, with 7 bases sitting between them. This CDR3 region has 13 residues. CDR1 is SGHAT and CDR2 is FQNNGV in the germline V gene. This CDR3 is CASSLAGGYGYTF. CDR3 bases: TGTGCCAGCAGCTTAGCGGGGGGCTATGGCTACACCTTC.

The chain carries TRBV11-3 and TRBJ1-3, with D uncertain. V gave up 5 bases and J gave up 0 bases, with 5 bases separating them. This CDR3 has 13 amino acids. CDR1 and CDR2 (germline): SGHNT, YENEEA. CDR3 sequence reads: CASSLFSGNTIYF. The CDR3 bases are TGTGCCAGCAGCCTTTTCTCTGGAAACACCATATATTTT.

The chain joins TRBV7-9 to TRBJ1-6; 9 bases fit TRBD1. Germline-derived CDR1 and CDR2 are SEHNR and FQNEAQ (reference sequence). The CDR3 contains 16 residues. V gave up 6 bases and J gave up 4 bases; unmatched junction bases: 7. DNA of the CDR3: TGTGCCAGCAGGTTGGGCGGGACAGGGTATAATTCACCCCTCCACTTT. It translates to CASRLGGTGYNSPLHF.

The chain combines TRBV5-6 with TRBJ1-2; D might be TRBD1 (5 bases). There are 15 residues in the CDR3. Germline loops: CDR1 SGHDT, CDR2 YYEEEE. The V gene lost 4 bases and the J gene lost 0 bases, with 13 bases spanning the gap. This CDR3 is CASSPIGGPNYGYTF. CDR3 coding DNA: TGTGCCAGCAGCCCGATCGGGGGACCTAACTATGGCTACACCTTC.

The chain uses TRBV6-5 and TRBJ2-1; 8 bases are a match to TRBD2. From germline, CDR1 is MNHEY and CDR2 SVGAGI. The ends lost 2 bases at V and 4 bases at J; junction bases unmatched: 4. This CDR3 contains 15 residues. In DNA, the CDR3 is TGTGCCAGCAGTTACCACGGGAGGGTTTACAATGAGCAGTTCTTC. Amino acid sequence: CASSYHGRVYNEQFF.

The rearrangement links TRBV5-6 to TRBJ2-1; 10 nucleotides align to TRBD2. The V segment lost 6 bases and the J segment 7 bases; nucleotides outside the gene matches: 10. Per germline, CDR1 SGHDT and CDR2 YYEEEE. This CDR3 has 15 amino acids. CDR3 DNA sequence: TGTGCCAGCATCCCCCGGACTAGCGGTGAGAATGAGCAGTTCTTC. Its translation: CASIPRTSGENEQFF. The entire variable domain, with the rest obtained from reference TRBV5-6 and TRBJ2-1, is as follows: DAGVTQSPTHLIKTRGQQVTLRCSPKSGHDTVSWYQQALGQGPQFIFQYYEEEERQRGNFPDRFSGHQFPNYSSELNVNALLLGDSALYLCASIPRTSGENEQFFGPGTRLTVL.

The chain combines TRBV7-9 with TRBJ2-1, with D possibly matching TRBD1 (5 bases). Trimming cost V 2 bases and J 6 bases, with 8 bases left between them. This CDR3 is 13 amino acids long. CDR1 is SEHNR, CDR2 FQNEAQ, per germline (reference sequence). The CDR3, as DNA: TGTGCCAGCAGCTTAATCAGGGTCAATGAGCAGTTCTTC. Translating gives CASSLIRVNEQFF.

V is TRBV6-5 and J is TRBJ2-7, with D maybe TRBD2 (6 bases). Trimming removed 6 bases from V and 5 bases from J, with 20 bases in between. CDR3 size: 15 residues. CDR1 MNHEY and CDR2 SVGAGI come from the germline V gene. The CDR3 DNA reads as TGTGCCAGCAGACCGGGGGTCACAGGATCACACGAGCAGTACTTC. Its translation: CASRPGVTGSHEQYF.

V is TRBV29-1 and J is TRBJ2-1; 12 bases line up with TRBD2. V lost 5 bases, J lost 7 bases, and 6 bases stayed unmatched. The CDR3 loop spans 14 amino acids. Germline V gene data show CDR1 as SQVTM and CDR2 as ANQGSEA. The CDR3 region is CSVRLAGDYNEQFF. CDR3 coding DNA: TGCAGCGTTCGACTAGCGGGAGATTATAATGAGCAGTTCTTC.

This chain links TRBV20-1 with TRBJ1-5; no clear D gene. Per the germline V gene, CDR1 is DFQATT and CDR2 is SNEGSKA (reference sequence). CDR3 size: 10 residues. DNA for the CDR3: TGCAGGCCGTATTATCAGCCCCAGCATTTT. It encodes CRPYYQPQHF.

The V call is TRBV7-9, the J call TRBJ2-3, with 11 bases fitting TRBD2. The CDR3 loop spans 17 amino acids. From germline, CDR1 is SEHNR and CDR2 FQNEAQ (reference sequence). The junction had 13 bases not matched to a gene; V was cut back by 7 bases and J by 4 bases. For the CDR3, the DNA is TGTGCCAGCACGGGTCCCCTTAGCGGGGGGGGCTCAGATACGCAGTATTTT. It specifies CASTGPLSGGGSDTQYF.

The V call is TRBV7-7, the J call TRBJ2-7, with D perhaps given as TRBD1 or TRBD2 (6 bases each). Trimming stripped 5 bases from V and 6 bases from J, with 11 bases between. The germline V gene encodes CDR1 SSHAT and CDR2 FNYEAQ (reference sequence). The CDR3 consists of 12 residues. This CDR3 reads CASSPKGGEQYF. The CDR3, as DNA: TGTGCCAGCAGCCCTAAGGGGGGCGAGCAGTACTTC.

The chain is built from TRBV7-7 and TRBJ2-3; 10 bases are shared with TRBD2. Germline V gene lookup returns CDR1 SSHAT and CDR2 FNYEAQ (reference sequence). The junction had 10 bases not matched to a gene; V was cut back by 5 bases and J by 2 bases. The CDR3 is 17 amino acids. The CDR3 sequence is CASSPWASGGSTDTQYF. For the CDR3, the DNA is TGTGCCAGCAGCCCATGGGCTAGCGGGGGTTCCACAGATACGCAGTATTTT. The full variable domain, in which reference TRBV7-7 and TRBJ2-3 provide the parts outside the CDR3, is GAGVSQSPRYKVTKRGQDVTLRCDPISSHATLYWYQQALGQGPEFLTYFNYEAQPDKSGLPSDRFSAERPEGSISTLTIQRTEQRDSAMYRCASSPWASGGSTDTQYFGPGTRLTVL.

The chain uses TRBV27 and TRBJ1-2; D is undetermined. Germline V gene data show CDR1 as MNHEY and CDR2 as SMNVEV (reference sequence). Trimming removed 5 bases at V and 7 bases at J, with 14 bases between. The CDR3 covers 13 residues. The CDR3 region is CASSPTLAGGYTF. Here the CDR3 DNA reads TGTGCCAGCAGTCCAACTTTGGCAGGTGGCTACACCTTC.

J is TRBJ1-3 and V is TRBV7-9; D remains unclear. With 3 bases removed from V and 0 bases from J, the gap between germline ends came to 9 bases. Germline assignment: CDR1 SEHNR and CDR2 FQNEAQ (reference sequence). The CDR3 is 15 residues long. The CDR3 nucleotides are TGTGCCAGCAGCTTGGGATCCCGCTCTGGAAACACCATATATTTT. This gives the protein CASSLGSRSGNTIYF.

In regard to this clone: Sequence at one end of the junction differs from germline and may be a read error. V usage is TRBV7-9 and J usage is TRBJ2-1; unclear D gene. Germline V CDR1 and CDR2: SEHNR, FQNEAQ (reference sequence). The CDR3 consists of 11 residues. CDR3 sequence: CATSDVIEQFF. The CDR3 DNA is TGTGCCACCAGCGATGTGATTGAGCAGTTCTTC.

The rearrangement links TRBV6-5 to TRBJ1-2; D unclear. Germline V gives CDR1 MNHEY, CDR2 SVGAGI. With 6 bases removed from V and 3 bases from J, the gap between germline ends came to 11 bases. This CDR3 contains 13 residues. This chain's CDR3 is CASRGDPDYGYTF. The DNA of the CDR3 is TGTGCCAGCAGGGGAGACCCAGACTATGGCTACACCTTC.

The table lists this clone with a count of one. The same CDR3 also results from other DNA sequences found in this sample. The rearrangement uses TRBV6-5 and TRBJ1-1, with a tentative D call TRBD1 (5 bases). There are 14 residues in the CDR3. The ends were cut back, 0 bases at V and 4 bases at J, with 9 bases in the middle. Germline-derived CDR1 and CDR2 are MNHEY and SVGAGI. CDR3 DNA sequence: TGTGCCAGCAGTTACTCGGGGGGACGCACTGAAGCTTTCTTT. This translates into CASSYSGGRTEAFF.

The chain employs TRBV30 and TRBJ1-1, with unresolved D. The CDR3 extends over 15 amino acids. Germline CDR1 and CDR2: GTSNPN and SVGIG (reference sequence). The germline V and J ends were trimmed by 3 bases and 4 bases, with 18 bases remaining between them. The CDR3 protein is CAWRDTDFPTTEAFF. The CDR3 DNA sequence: TGTGCCTGGAGAGACACGGACTTCCCTACCACTGAAGCTTTCTTT.